This T cell receptor beta chain was profiled in a study of tumor-infiltrating lymphocytes in primary liver carcinoma. The wider study: Donors underwent surgery for histopathologically diagnosed primary liver carcinoma.

The CDR3 runs 15 residues. Germline CDR1 reads MNHEY; CDR2 reads SVGAGI. Both blood RNA, taken from unsorted whole blood, and germline DNA were extracted. Comments on this clonotype: Its antigen is undetermined. One junction end disagrees with the germline gene, perhaps due to a read error.

The study's findings and limits: The overlap of tumor-adjacent and tumor-blood pairs was smaller than that of tumor region pairs. Tumor samples exhibited a significantly greater top-250-clone fraction than blood samples (p = 0.039).

The authors made TCR beta cDNA from 500 to 600 ng total RNA with a constant-region primer. Libraries of TCR beta came from three nested multiplex PCR rounds with slightly modified ARM-PCR. In the first two PCR rounds, TRBV1-TRBV30 forward primers were paired with a C-beta reverse primer, and each round lasted approximately 10 cycles. One entry per CDR3 protein results from TCRdb running MiXCR on the multiplex PCR reads. This table has about 330,000 distinct CDR3 sequences, about 61% appearing once. The sample was peripheral blood. The genes are TRBV6-5 and TRBJ2-1; tentatively, D is TRBD2 (6 bases). This clonotype was obtained from a man aged 40-50 years with primary liver carcinoma and hepatitis B virus infection. In DNA form, the CDR3 reads TGTGCCACCAGCCAGTCTCCGGGAGATTACAACGAGCAGTTCTTC. Its protein product is CATSQSPGDYNEQFF.